The entry that follows covers one TCR beta chain sequence. Its antigen remains unidentified. This sample was taken from a study of monozygotic twins with inflammatory bowel disease. Researchers ran eight separate cDNA reactions for each sample. TCRdb re-called the 5' RACE reads and catalogs CDR3 proteins one per entry, DNA excluded. In all, the sample yields around 380,000 distinct CDR3 sequences. Study observations and caveats: T cell subtypes that differed could not be told apart.

Blood samples, whole and unsorted for T cells, yielded the isolated total RNA. Germline assignment: CDR1 SQVTM and CDR2 ANQGSEA. The CDR3 runs to 13 residues. What was sequenced was blood. The V and J genes are TRBV29-1 and TRBJ1-1. This receptor was identified in a human donor with ulcerative colitis or Crohn's disease, or a healthy co-twin of an affected twin (not recorded which). This CDR3 is CSYRNHGNTEAFF.